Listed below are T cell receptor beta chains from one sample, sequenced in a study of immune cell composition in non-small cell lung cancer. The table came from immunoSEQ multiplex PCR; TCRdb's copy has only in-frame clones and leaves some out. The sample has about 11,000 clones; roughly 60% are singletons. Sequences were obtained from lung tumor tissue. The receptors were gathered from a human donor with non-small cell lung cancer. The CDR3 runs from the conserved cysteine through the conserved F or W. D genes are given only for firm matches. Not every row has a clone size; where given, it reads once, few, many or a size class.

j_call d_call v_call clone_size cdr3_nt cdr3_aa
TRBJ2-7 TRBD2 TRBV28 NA TGTGCCAGCAGATCTAGCGGGAGGGCCGGAGAGCAGTACTTC CASRSSGRAGEQYF
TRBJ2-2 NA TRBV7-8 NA TGTGCCAGCAGCTTGTCAGGTGTGGGCACCGGGGAGCTGTTTTTT CASSLSGVGTGELFF
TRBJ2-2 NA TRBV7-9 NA TGTGCCAGCAGCTTATTTCTCGGGGAGCTGTTTTTT CASSLFLGELFF
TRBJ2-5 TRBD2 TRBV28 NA TGTGCCAGCAGTTTATCGGGGGGGGCGCGGAGAGAGACCCAGTACTTC CASSLSGGARRETQYF
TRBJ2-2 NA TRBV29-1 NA TGCAGCCCGGATTCGGGGGACAGCCTCACCGGGGAGCTGTTTTTT CSPDSGDSLTGELFF
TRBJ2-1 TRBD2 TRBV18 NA TGTGCCAGCTCACCCGACGAGGCGGGAGAACCCTACAATGAGCAGTTCTTC CASSPDEAGEPYNEQFF
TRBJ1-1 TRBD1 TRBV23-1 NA TGCGCCAGGCAACCGGGACAGGGGGCGAAGGACACTGAAGCTTTCTTT CARQPGQGAKDTEAFF
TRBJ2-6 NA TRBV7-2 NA TGTGCCAGCAGCATTGACAGCTCTGGGGCCAACGTCCTGACTTTC CASSIDSSGANVLTF
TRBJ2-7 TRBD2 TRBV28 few TGTGCCAGCAGAAGGACTAGCGTCTACGAGCAGTACTTC CASRRTSVYEQYF
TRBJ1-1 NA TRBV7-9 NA TGTGCCAGCAGCAGAAGACAAACCGGCACTGAAGCTTTCTTT CASSRRQTGTEAFF
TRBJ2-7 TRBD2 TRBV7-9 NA TGTGCCAGCAGCCCGCTGGCTAGCGGCGCCTACGAGCAGTACTTC CASSPLASGAYEQYF
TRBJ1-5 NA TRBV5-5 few TGTGCCAGCAGCCGCCTCCTTACAGGAAGTCAGCCCCAGCATTTT CASSRLLTGSQPQHF
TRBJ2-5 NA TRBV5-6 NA TGTGCCAGCAGCCCCGGAAGGCAGGGGCGAGGGGAGACCCAGTACTTC CASSPGRQGRGETQYF
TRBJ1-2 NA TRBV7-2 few TGTGCCAGCAGCTTAGGGGGAGTGTTCCGGCCTAACTATGGCTACACCTTC CASSLGGVFRPNYGYTF